This T cell receptor (beta chain) was observed in a study of blood T cells in healthy people across ages. Sample-barcoded 5' priming and a J-beta primer mix drove a second PCR of roughly 6 to 12 cycles. Every cDNA molecule bore a tag from a template-switch adaptor containing 12 random nucleotides. One entry per CDR3 protein results from TCRdb running MiXCR on the 5' RACE reads. Here the sample spans roughly 1,700,000 distinct CDR3 sequences, approximately 30% being singletons. Study-wide results and caveats: Those diversity estimates obtained from one million T cells were thought to be underestimates.

CDR3 length equals 10 residues. Germline assignment: CDR1 SNHLY and CDR2 FYNNEI. Trimming left V 8 bases short and J 6 bases short, with 7 bases between. Points on this clonotype: Its antigen remains unidentified.

The chain links TRBV2 to TRBJ1-1; D is ambiguous. The clonotype was recovered from a woman aged 30 to 39 in good health. The sample consisted of blood. The DNA for the CDR3 is TGTGCCAGCCGGGTTTCTGAAGCTTTCTTT. This codes for CASRVSEAFF. Based on the CDR3 plus reference TRBV2 and TRBJ1-1, the full variable domain is EPEVTQTPSHQVTQMGQEVILRCVPISNHLYFYWYRQILGQKVEFLVSFYNNEISEKSEIFDDQFSVERPDGSNFTLKIRSTKLEDSAMYFCASRVSEAFFGQGTRLTVV.